This TCR beta chain was sequenced in a study of neurological immune-mediated disorders. Study findings and constraints: Among expanded clones, no CDR3 amino acid sequences were shared across subjects, a pattern suggesting private repertoires in all groups. Multiple sclerosis patients had less TCR clonal expansion than even healthy controls, unlike HTLV-1-associated myelopathy.

5'RACE employing 10-nucleotide random UMIs yielded the cDNA. One entry per CDR3 protein results from TCRdb running MiXCR on the 5' RACE reads. The sample gives about 24,000 distinct CDR3 sequences, 13% of which show up once; 16% is in the top ten. The junction had 3 bases not matched to a gene; V was cut back by 0 bases and J by 4 bases. There are 15 residues in the CDR3. Germline assignment: CDR1 SGDLS and CDR2 YYNGEE. This clonotype has at least ten counts. Its matching antigen is unknown. 2 million PBMCs stored at -80 C were the source of the unsorted libraries. The chain combines TRBV9 with TRBJ2-7, with TRBD2 matching over 11 bases. This TCR came from a middle-aged woman with HTLV-1-associated myelopathy (HAM/TSP). The sample taken for sequencing was PBMCs. The CDR3 protein is CASSVGLAGNYEQYF. For the CDR3, the DNA is TGTGCCAGCAGCGTAGGACTAGCGGGGAATTACGAGCAGTACTTC.